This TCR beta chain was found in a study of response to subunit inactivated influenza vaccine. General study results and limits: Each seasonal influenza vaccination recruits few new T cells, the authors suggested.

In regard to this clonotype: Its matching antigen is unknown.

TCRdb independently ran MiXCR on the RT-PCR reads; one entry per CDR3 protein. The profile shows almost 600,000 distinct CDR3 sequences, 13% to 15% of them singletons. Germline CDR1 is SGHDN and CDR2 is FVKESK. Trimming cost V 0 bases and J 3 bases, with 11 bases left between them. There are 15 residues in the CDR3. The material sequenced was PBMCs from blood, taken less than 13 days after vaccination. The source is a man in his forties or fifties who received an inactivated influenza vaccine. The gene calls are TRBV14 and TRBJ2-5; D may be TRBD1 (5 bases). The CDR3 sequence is CASSQDKSREETQYF. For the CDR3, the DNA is TGTGCCAGCAGCCAAGATAAATCCAGGGAAGAGACCCAGTACTTC. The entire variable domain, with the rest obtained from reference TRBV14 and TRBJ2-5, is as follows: EAGVTQFPSHSVIEKGQTVTLRCDPISGHDNLYWYRRVMGKEIKFLLHFVKESKQDESGMPNNRFLAERTGGTYSTLKVQPAELEDSGVYFCASSQDKSREETQYFGPGTRLLVL.